This TCR beta chain was identified during a study of vaccination and CD4 T cells after COVID-19. Study details: Overlapping spike peptides served as the stimulus for the cells. These peptides came from SARS-CoV-2 and from the common cold coronaviruses HCoV-NL63, HCoV-OC43 and HCoV-229E.

Treatment reported: 10-day PBMC culture with coronavirus spike peptide pools or control peptides (ViraFEST assay). V lost 5 bases, J lost 10 bases, and 14 bases stayed unmatched. Germline V gene lookup returns CDR1 MNHNS and CDR2 SASEGT. The CDR3 has 15 residues. On this clonotype: The antigen is not known.

Once obtained from cultured CD4+ T cells, the DNA was sequenced using the Oncomine TCR Beta short-read assay. TCRdb reanalysed the PCR reads using MiXCR and keeps one entry per CDR3 protein. The sample shows some 16,000 distinct CDR3 sequences, 45% to 55% of them seen only once. The sequencing used CD4+ T cells from blood, cultured in vitro, collected before SARS-CoV-2 vaccination. V is TRBV6-1 and J is TRBJ2-7; TRBD1 aligns across 10 bases. This receptor was identified in a human donor who had recovered from COVID-19. The CDR3 region is CASSPSAGQGLYQYF. CDR3 sequence (DNA): TGTGCCAGCAGTCCCTCGGCGGGACAGGGGTTGTATCAGTACTTC.